The 17 T cell receptor beta chains below all came from one sample that was sequenced in a study of T cell responses to AZD1222 COVID-19 vaccine. The repertoire was sequenced with immunoSEQ multiplex PCR; TCRdb's copy has only in-frame clones and lacks some. The data contain fewer than 200,000 clones, 85% to 95% of them singletons. Source: peripheral blood, taken 28 days after the second dose of the MenACWY control vaccine. Receptors were obtained from an adult who received the MenACWY meningococcal vaccine as a control.

The chain combines TRBV12-3 or TRBV12-4 with TRBJ2-5; the D is unclear. The V gene lost 0 bases and the J gene lost 4 bases, with 6 bases spanning the gap. This CDR3 has 13 residues. CDR3 in DNA: TGTGCCAGCAGTTTAGCTGTTTCAGAGACCCAGTACTTC. This gives the protein CASSLAVSETQYF.

The chain employs TRBV6-5 and TRBJ2-7; D gene ambiguous. The CDR3 contains 15 residues. The germline V gene has CDR1 MNHEY and CDR2 SVGAGI. Trimming took 1 base from V and 0 from J, leaving 10 bases between them. The CDR3 protein is CASSYYGSSSYEQYF. CDR3 in DNA: TGTGCCAGCAGTTACTATGGTTCCAGCTCCTACGAGCAGTACTTC.

The chain is built from TRBV7-2 and TRBJ2-1; D unresolved. With 8 bases removed from V and 0 bases from J, the gap between germline ends came to 14 bases. The CDR3 is 15 amino acids. CDR1 is SGHTA and CDR2 is FQGNSA in the germline V gene. The chain's CDR3 is CASLLGAFSYNEQFF. The DNA of the CDR3 is TGTGCCAGCCTTCTCGGAGCCTTCTCCTACAATGAGCAGTTCTTC.

The V and J genes are TRBV28 and TRBJ1-6, with 7 positions matching TRBD1. The CDR3 contains 14 residues. Germline values: CDR1 MDHEN, CDR2 SYDVKM. The ends lost 8 bases at V and 3 bases at J; junction bases unmatched: 4. The DNA for the CDR3 is TGTGCCAGCTCCGGGACAGTCTATAATTCACCCCTCCACTTT. Its translation is CASSGTVYNSPLHF.

J is TRBJ1-2 and V is TRBV24-1; maybe TRBD1 (5 bases). This CDR3 is 14 amino acids long. Trimming stripped 2 bases from V and 3 bases from J, with 9 bases between. Per the germline V gene, CDR1 is KGHDR and CDR2 is SFDVKD. CDR3 loop: CATSDYRGDYGYTF. The CDR3 nucleotides read TGTGCCACCAGTGATTATAGGGGAGACTATGGCTACACCTTC.

The chain couples TRBV29-1 to TRBJ1-1; 7 nucleotides agree with TRBD1. This CDR3 comprises 12 residues. Germline assignment: CDR1 SQVTM and CDR2 ANQGSEA. V lost 6 bases and J lost 2; bases outside the gene matches: 3. CDR3 in amino acids: CSVRDSNTEAFF. CDR3 bases: TGCAGCGTGAGGGACAGTAACACTGAAGCTTTCTTT.

The rearrangement links TRBV11-3 to TRBJ2-7; unclear D gene. Trimming removed 2 bases from V and 1 base from J, with 6 bases in between. The length of the CDR3 is 13 residues. Germline V CDR1 and CDR2: SGHNT, YENEEA. CDR3 region: CASSLSVSYEQYF. For the CDR3, the DNA is TGTGCCAGCAGCTTAAGTGTGTCCTACGAGCAGTACTTC.

The rearrangement joins TRBV4-1 to TRBJ2-5, with D perhaps TRBD1 (7 bases). Trimming left V 4 bases short and J 5 bases short, with 11 bases between. Germline V gene data show CDR1 as MGHRA and CDR2 as YSYEKL. The CDR3 contains 13 residues. The CDR3 region is CASSPAGGETQYF. CDR3 DNA sequence: TGCGCCAGCAGCCCGGCAGGGGGGGAGACCCAGTACTTC.

The V gene is TRBV7-9, the J gene TRBJ1-4; D uncertain. The CDR3 has 14 amino acids. Germline lookup yields CDR1 SEHNR and CDR2 FQNEAQ (reference sequence). The V and J ends lost 7 bases and 3 bases respectively, with 12 bases between them. The CDR3 DNA is TGTGCCAGCACGGGGAGGGCATCTAATGAAAAACTGTTTTTT. This codes for CASTGRASNEKLFF.

The chain joins TRBV9 to TRBJ1-2; 7 positions match TRBD1. Germline CDR1 SGDLS, CDR2 YYNGEE. This CDR3 is 13 amino acids long. Trimming cost V 4 bases and J 8 bases; bases outside gene matches: 8. This CDR3 is CASSRGQTEGYTF. As DNA, the CDR3 is TGTGCCAGCAGCAGGGGACAGACGGAAGGCTACACCTTC.

The chain joins TRBV10-2 to TRBJ1-5, with D unresolved. Trimming cost V 0 bases and J 3 bases, with 9 bases left between them. This CDR3 is 15 amino acids long. CDR1 and CDR2 (germline): WSHSY, SAAADI. In DNA, the CDR3 is TGCGCCAGCAGTGAGTCGTCGAGGGACAATCAGCCCCAGCATTTT. It codes for CASSESSRDNQPQHF.

This sequence joins TRBV30 and TRBJ2-7; D is possibly TRBD1 (5 bases). With 3 bases removed from V and 4 bases from J, the gap between germline ends came to 10 bases. Per germline, CDR1 GTSNPN and CDR2 SVGIG (reference sequence). The CDR3 has 12 amino acids. CDR3: CAWRGVLYEQYF. The CDR3 nucleotides read TGTGCCTGGAGAGGGGTACTGTACGAGCAGTACTTC. Supplemented by reference TRBV30 and TRBJ2-7, the full variable domain reads SQTIHQWPATLVQPVGSPLSLECTVEGTSNPNLYWYRQAAGRGLQLLFYSVGIGQISSEVPQNLSASRPQDRQFILSSKKLLLSDSGFYLCAWRGVLYEQYFGPGTRLTVT.

The rearrangement links TRBV14 to TRBJ2-5, with D unclear. V was clipped by 1 base and J by 5 bases, with 5 bases between them. This CDR3 contains 12 residues. Germline lookup yields CDR1 SGHDN and CDR2 FVKESK. CDR3 coding DNA: TGTGCCAGCAGCCAAGGTTGGGAGACCCAGTACTTC. Its protein product is CASSQGWETQYF.

This sequence joins TRBV9 and TRBJ1-2, with D perhaps matching TRBD1 (5 bases). The V and J ends lost 3 bases and 4 bases respectively, with 25 bases between them. Germline CDR1 SGDLS, CDR2 YYNGEE. This CDR3 contains 18 residues. The CDR3 reads CASSAPTGENPLSYGYTF. The CDR3 bases are TGTGCCAGCAGCGCCCCCACGGGGGAAAACCCACTTAGCTATGGCTACACCTTC.

This sequence joins TRBV11-2 and TRBJ2-1; D is possibly TRBD2 (5 bases). The CDR3 is 17 residues long. V was trimmed by 0 bases and J by 9 bases, leaving 21 bases between them. In germline, CDR1 is SGHAT, CDR2 FQNNGV. CDR3 region: CASSLEAPWSGGGEQFF. CDR3 nucleotides: TGTGCCAGCAGCTTAGAGGCCCCTTGGAGCGGTGGCGGTGAGCAGTTCTTC. Filled out from reference TRBV11-2 and TRBJ2-1, the complete variable domain reads EAGVAQSPRYKIIEKRQSVAFWCNPISGHATLYWYQQILGQGPKLLIQFQNNGVVDDSQLPKDRFSAERLKGVDSTLKIQPAKLEDSAVYLCASSLEAPWSGGGEQFFGPGTRLTVL.

The rearrangement uses TRBV11-3 and TRBJ1-2; D unresolved. There are 13 residues in the CDR3. The ends were cut back, 6 bases at V and 3 bases at J, with 11 bases in the middle. Germline V gene sequence: CDR1 SGHNT, CDR2 YENEEA. This chain's CDR3 is CASSRQADYGYTF. In DNA form, the CDR3 reads TGTGCCAGCAGTCGGCAGGCGGACTATGGCTACACCTTC.

The sample holds one count of this clone. The CDR3 loop is CASSLGTGRNTEAFF. The CDR3 coding sequence is TGTGCCAGCAGCTTGGGGACAGGGAGGAACACTGAAGCTTTCTTT. This sequence joins TRBV5-5 and TRBJ1-1, with 8 bases aligning to TRBD1. This CDR3 contains 15 residues. CDR1 SGHKS and CDR2 YYEKEE come from the germline V gene (reference sequence). V lost 0 bases and J lost 1; bases outside the gene matches: 2.